Shown below are 17 T cell receptor beta chains from a single sample sequenced in a study of neoadjuvant anti-PD-1 for oral cavity cancer. The method was immunoSEQ multiplex PCR; TCRdb's version includes in-frame clones alone and lacks a portion of them. The sample gives under 15,000 clones, roughly 60% of which show up once; under 7.5% is in the top ten. The material sequenced was tumor tissue, taken before nivolumab (anti-PD-1) treatment. Receptors originate from a person aged 35-79 years with oral cavity squamous cell carcinoma. The donor label of this sample is uncertain.

V usage is TRBV19 and J usage is TRBJ2-5, with TRBD2 matching over 12 bases. J lost 5 bases, V lost 2 bases, and 3 bases had no gene match. The CDR3 runs 15 residues. In germline, CDR1 is LNHDA, CDR2 SQIVND (reference sequence). CDR3 nucleotides: TGTGCCAGTAGTATACTAGCGGGGGGGCTTGAGACCCAGTACTTC. This encodes CASSILAGGLETQYF.

The sample holds a few counts of this clone. This sequence joins TRBV2 and TRBJ2-2; TRBD1 agrees at 9 bases. Germline V gene data show CDR1 as SNHLY and CDR2 as FYNNEI. V lost 4 bases, J lost 4 bases, and 4 bases stayed unmatched. CDR3 length equals 15 residues. CDR3 amino acids: CASSGDRAGTGELFF. The CDR3 DNA sequence: TGTGCCAGCAGTGGGGACAGGGCGGGCACCGGGGAGCTGTTTTTT.

The table lists this clone with a few counts. The chain couples TRBV11-2 to TRBJ1-2; D might be TRBD1 (5 bases). With 5 bases removed from V and 2 bases from J, the gap between germline ends came to 12 bases. Per germline, CDR1 SGHAT and CDR2 FQNNGV. The CDR3 is 14 residues long. CDR3 coding DNA: TGTGCCAGCAGCCCTGACAGTTACAACTATGGCTACACCTTC. Its protein product is CASSPDSYNYGYTF.

The rearrangement joins TRBV9 to TRBJ2-2, with 9 bases lining up with TRBD2. Germline-derived CDR1 and CDR2 are SGDLS and YYNGEE. V lost 3 bases, J lost 7 bases, and 19 bases stayed unmatched. The CDR3 spans 19 residues. DNA of the CDR3: TGTGCCAGCAGCGCCGGACTAGCGTTCGGTCGTATCGGCGGCGGGGAGCTGTTTTTT. It yields the protein CASSAGLAFGRIGGGELFF.

This clone was counted only a few times. J is TRBJ2-7 and V is TRBV23-1, with D tentatively TRBD1 or TRBD2 (5 bases each). TRBV23-1 is an open reading frame whose function is uncertain. V shed 4 bases and J shed 2 bases, with 18 bases lying between them. This CDR3 region has 16 residues. CDR3 sequence: CASSRSPVRDPYEQYF. CDR3 nucleotide sequence: TGCGCCAGCAGTCGATCGCCGGTTAGGGACCCCTACGAGCAGTACTTC.

The chain joins TRBV19 to TRBJ1-3, with 9 positions matching TRBD1. The germline V gene has CDR1 LNHDA and CDR2 SQIVND (reference sequence). The CDR3 is made up of 17 amino acids. The trim removed 8 bases at V and 0 bases at J, leaving 11 bases unmatched. CDR3 nucleotide sequence: TGTGCCAGTTGCTTTCGGACAGGGGCCTACTCTGGAAACACCATATATTTT. This encodes CASCFRTGAYSGNTIYF.

Here the CDR3 DNA reads TGTGCCAGCAGTCCTACCCGACCGGGACAGAAGACAGATACGCAGTATTTT. Translated: CASSPTRPGQKTDTQYF. J is TRBJ2-3 and V is TRBV27, with TRBD1 identical over 7 bases. The CDR3 contains 17 residues. The V gene's germline CDR1 is MNHEY and CDR2 SMNVEV (reference sequence). V lost 5 bases, J lost 3 bases, and 14 bases stayed unmatched.

The chain couples TRBV7-9 to TRBJ2-5; maybe TRBD2 (7 bases). CDR3 length: 12 residues. From germline, CDR1 is SEHNR and CDR2 FQNEAQ (reference sequence). V lost 8 bases, J lost 5 bases, and 12 bases lay in between. CDR3: CASRGGAETQYF. The CDR3 DNA is TGTGCCAGCCGCGGGGGCGCCGAGACCCAGTACTTC.

The chain uses TRBV29-1 and TRBJ2-7; D ambiguous. Germline CDR1 is SQVTM and CDR2 is ANQGSEA. This CDR3 is built from 13 residues. V was pared by 6 bases and J by 1 base, with 13 bases between. CDR3 protein: CSVSTILSYEQYF. Written as DNA, the CDR3 is TGCAGCGTATCTACCATCCTTTCCTACGAGCAGTACTTC.

A few counts support this clone. The CDR3 sequence: CASSIMTGRAGELFF. The CDR3 nucleotides read TGTGCCAGTAGTATAATGACAGGGCGGGCCGGGGAGCTGTTTTTT. J is TRBJ2-2 and V is TRBV19, with TRBD1 identical over 7 bases. The CDR3 has 15 amino acids. The V gene end was trimmed by 2 bases and the J gene end by 6 bases; junction bases not matched to a gene: 6. Germline CDR1 and CDR2: LNHDA and SQIVND (reference sequence).

V usage is TRBV2 and J usage is TRBJ2-7; 15 nucleotides match TRBD2. Germline loops: CDR1 SNHLY, CDR2 FYNNEI. The V gene end was trimmed by 4 bases and the J gene end by 3 bases; junction bases not matched to a gene: 4. The CDR3 is 16 residues long. The CDR3 DNA reads as TGTGCCAGCAGTGGGACTAGCGGGAGGGCCAACTACGAGCAGTACTTC. The encoded protein is CASSGTSGRANYEQYF.

The genes are TRBV7-9 and TRBJ1-4; 8 bases fit TRBD1. V lost 7 bases and J lost 5; bases outside the gene matches: 9. The CDR3 length is 15 residues. Germline CDR1 and CDR2: SEHNR and FQNEAQ (reference sequence). The CDR3 loop is CASTYSDRANEKLFF. CDR3 nucleotides: TGTGCCAGCACCTATTCGGACAGGGCGAATGAAAAACTGTTTTTT.

This clone was observed a single time. The gene calls are TRBV28 and TRBJ2-3, with a tentative D call TRBD2 (5 bases). V lost 1 base and J 1 base, leaving 15 bases between the germline ends. The germline V gene has CDR1 MDHEN and CDR2 SYDVKM. There are 17 residues in the CDR3. CDR3 sequence reads: CASSLSLSVSGTDTQYF. The CDR3 DNA follows: TGTGCCAGCAGTTTATCCCTTAGCGTGTCGGGCACAGATACGCAGTATTTT.

This clone was detected only a few times. V and J are TRBV19 and TRBJ2-1; 8 bases map to TRBD1. J gave up 6 bases and V 7 bases, and 8 bases lay outside the gene matches. The length of the CDR3 is 14 residues. Per germline, CDR1 LNHDA and CDR2 SQIVND (reference sequence). The DNA of the CDR3 is TGTGCCAGTACCACCCTCGGACAGGGCAATGAGCAGTTCTTC. Its translation is CASTTLGQGNEQFF.

Only a few counts were recorded for this clone. The chain joins TRBV30 to TRBJ2-5; TRBD2 aligns across 10 bases. V dropped 7 bases and J dropped 3; count of bases not matched to a gene: 5. The germline V gene has CDR1 GTSNPN and CDR2 SVGIG (reference sequence). The CDR3 runs to 13 residues. The chain's CDR3 is CASQAGGEETQYF. CDR3 in DNA: TGTGCCTCTCAAGCGGGAGGGGAAGAGACCCAGTACTTC. The full variable domain, its missing parts supplied by reference TRBV30 and TRBJ2-5, is SQTIHQWPATLVQPVGSPLSLECTVEGTSNPNLYWYRQAAGRGLQLLFYSVGIGQISSEVPQNLSASRPQDRQFILSSKKLLLSDSGFYLCASQAGGEETQYFGPGTRLLVL.

This clone was seen only once. V usage is TRBV7-9 and J usage is TRBJ2-5, with D possibly called TRBD1 or TRBD2 (5 bases each). CDR3 size: 16 residues. The germline CDR1 and CDR2 sequences are SEHNR and FQNEAQ (reference sequence). With 1 base removed from V and 5 bases from J, the gap between germline ends came to 17 bases. In DNA form, the CDR3 reads TGTGCCAGCAGCTTAGAGGGGACGCCGGGTATGGAGACCCAGTACTTC. Protein: CASSLEGTPGMETQYF.

In this sample, this clone turned up a few times. The rearrangement joins TRBV7-9 to TRBJ2-7, with D perhaps TRBD2 (6 bases). The length of the CDR3 is 12 residues. V lost 4 bases and J lost 4, with 8 bases in between. Germline V lookup: CDR1 SEHNR, CDR2 FQNEAQ (reference sequence). CDR3 nucleotides: TGTGCCAGCAGCTCGGGGGTTTACGAGCAGTACTTC. Translating it yields CASSSGVYEQYF.